This TCR beta chain was sequenced in a study of control samples from healthy donors and cancer patients. TCRdb's table, derived via immunoSEQ multiplex PCR, lists solely in-frame clones and lacks some. The sample carries about 76,000 clones, 89% recorded once. With V trimmed by 5 bases and J by 1 base, 4 bases remained unmatched. This CDR3 region has 15 residues. Per germline, CDR1 KGHDR and CDR2 SFDVKD. Sequenced input: PBMCs. The chain employs TRBV24-1 and TRBJ2-5; 9 bases are shared with TRBD1. This TCR came from a woman between 50 and 59 years old with colorectal cancer. The DNA for the CDR3 is TGTGCCACCAGTGTTGGGACAGGGACCCAAGAGACCCAGTACTTC. It is translated as CATSVGTGTQETQYF.